This passage covers 9 T cell receptor beta chains from one sample sequenced in a study of T cell changes during pregnancy in multiple sclerosis. Produced via immunoSEQ multiplex PCR; TCRdb's table is partial and in-frame only. Here the sample spans around 38,000 clones, more than 85% being singletons. The sample was CD4+ T cells from peripheral blood mononuclear cells, taken in the third trimester of pregnancy. Receptor source: a female donor in good health, enrolled as a control in a pregnancy study.

The V and J genes are TRBV7-8 and TRBJ2-1; 7 bases align to TRBD2. The germline gives CDR1 SGHVS, CDR2 FQNEAQ. The CDR3 is 14 residues long. V trimming: 5 bases; J trimming: 4 bases; junction bases outside the gene matches: 5. The chain's CDR3 is CASSPVSGYNEQFF. The CDR3 region has the DNA TGTGCCAGCAGCCCAGTTAGCGGGTACAATGAGCAGTTCTTC. The full variable domain, with the rest looked up from reference TRBV7-8 and TRBJ2-1, is GAGVSQSPRYKVAKRGQDVALRCDPISGHVSLFWYQQALGQGPEFLTYFQNEAQLDKSGLPSDRFFAERPEGSVSTLKIQRTQQEDSAVYLCASSPVSGYNEQFFGPGTRLTVL.

The chain uses TRBV6-1 and TRBJ2-3; TRBD2 matches at 7 bases. CDR1 and CDR2 (germline): MNHNS, SASEGT. V gave up 3 bases and J gave up 6 bases; unmatched junction bases: 6. CDR3 length: 14 residues. CDR3 amino acids: CASSEGGSMDTQYF. The CDR3 DNA reads TGTGCCAGCAGTGAGGGGGGGAGCATGGATACGCAGTATTTT.

This clone has a single count. The chain carries TRBV23-1 and TRBJ2-3, with D tentatively TRBD2 (5 bases). TRBV23-1 is designated an ORF whose function remains uncertain. Trimming took 0 bases from V and 1 from J, leaving 14 bases between them. This CDR3 contains 17 residues. CDR3 nucleotide sequence: TGCGCCAGCAGTCAATCACTCCTAGCCGGTGGCACAGATACGCAGTATTTT. Amino acid sequence: CASSQSLLAGGTDTQYF.

This clone was detected once. The V gene is TRBV19, the J gene TRBJ1-1, with TRBD1 as a possible D gene (5 bases). V was cut by 9 bases and J by 4 bases, with 15 bases left in between. This CDR3 has 13 residues. From germline, CDR1 is LNHDA and CDR2 SQIVND (reference sequence). CDR3 in DNA: TGTGCCAGCTCCCCCGGGAGGGGCACTGAAGCTTTCTTT. Its protein is CASSPGRGTEAFF.

The chain has TRBV9 and TRBJ1-2; 8 bases line up with TRBD1. The germline CDR1 and CDR2 sequences are SGDLS and YYNGEE. The CDR3 runs 16 residues. With V trimmed by 0 bases and J by 5 bases, 9 bases remained unmatched. The CDR3 loop reads CASSVGSRGLKYGYTF. Written as DNA, the CDR3 is TGTGCCAGCAGCGTAGGGAGCAGGGGGCTGAAGTATGGCTACACCTTC.

The chain uses TRBV7-8 and TRBJ1-1; the match to TRBD1 covers 7 bases. Germline values: CDR1 SGHVS, CDR2 FQNEAQ. CDR3 length: 16 residues. V dropped 5 bases and J dropped 1; count of bases not matched to a gene: 10. The CDR3 DNA follows: TGTGCCAGCAGCACGAATCTAGGGGGCGCGAACACTGAAGCTTTCTTT. This sequence encodes CASSTNLGGANTEAFF.

This clone was seen just once. V and J are TRBV7-8 and TRBJ1-5; D call uncertain. The V and J ends lost 1 base and 4 bases respectively, with 14 bases between them. From germline, CDR1 is SGHVS and CDR2 FQNEAQ. The CDR3 contains 16 residues. This CDR3 reads CASSLDGRLANQPQHF. The CDR3 DNA sequence: TGTGCCAGCAGCTTAGACGGCAGGCTAGCGAATCAGCCCCAGCATTTT.

The J gene is TRBJ1-4, the V gene TRBV19; D call uncertain. V was cut by 6 bases and J by 7 bases, with 15 bases left in between. Germline V CDR1 and CDR2: LNHDA, SQIVND (reference sequence). This CDR3 is 14 amino acids long. The CDR3 protein is CASRSPAFPEKLFF. The CDR3 DNA is TGTGCCAGTAGGAGCCCTGCTTTTCCTGAAAAACTGTTTTTT.

V usage is TRBV28 and J usage is TRBJ1-4; D gene uncertain. Between the trimmed V and J ends, which lost 7 bases and 4 bases, there was a span of 10 bases. This CDR3 is built from 13 residues. The germline V gene has CDR1 MDHEN and CDR2 SYDVKM. This CDR3 is CASNEGFNEKLFF. The DNA for the CDR3 is TGTGCCAGCAATGAGGGATTTAATGAAAAACTGTTTTTT.